Given below is one T cell receptor beta chain in context. Its antigen is still unknown. This record comes from a study of cytomegalovirus exposure and HLA in healthy donors. This CDR3 is 16 amino acids long. V was clipped by 2 bases and J by 2 bases; unmatched bases: 8. Per the germline V gene, CDR1 is MNHEY and CDR2 is SMNVEV (reference sequence). It was with 60 Vbeta and 13 Jbeta primers that the PCR ran. Method: immunoSEQ multiplex PCR; TCRdb's copy keeps in-frame clones and lacks some. This table has a few hundred thousand clones, about 80% appearing once. Study conclusions and caveats: Fewer N-insertions (relative to the roughly 670-donor mean) were reportedly seen in an Asian-associated ancestry cluster in a later analysis. What TCR beta sequences reportedly achieved was accurate prediction of HLA-A and HLA-B alleles in most subjects. Earlier results showed most TCR beta V segments being productive about 90% or about 30% of the time.

Donors had nominal health at sampling but likely had unrecorded immune exposures. Sequenced material: PBMCs. This receptor was identified in a girl aged 2 to 9 in good health and CMV-seronegative. The chain has TRBV27 and TRBJ2-5, with TRBD2 identical over 7 bases. DNA of the CDR3: TGTGCCAGCAGTTTAAAGCGGGATTCTTTGCAAGAGACCCAGTACTTC. The encoded protein is CASSLKRDSLQETQYF.